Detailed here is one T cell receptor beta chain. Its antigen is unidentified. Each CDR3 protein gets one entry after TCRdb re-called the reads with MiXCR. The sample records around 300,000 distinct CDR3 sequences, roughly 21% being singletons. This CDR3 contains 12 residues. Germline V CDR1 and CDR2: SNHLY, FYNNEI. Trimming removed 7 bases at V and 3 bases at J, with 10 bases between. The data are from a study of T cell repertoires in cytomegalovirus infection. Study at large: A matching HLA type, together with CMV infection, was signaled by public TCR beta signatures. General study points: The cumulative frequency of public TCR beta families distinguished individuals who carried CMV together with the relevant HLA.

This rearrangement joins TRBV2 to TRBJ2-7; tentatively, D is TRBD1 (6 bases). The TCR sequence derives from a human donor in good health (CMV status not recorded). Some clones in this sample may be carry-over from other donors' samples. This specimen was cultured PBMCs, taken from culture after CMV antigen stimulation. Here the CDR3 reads CASKGDFYEQYF. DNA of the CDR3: TGTGCCAGCAAGGGGGATTTCTACGAGCAGTACTTC.